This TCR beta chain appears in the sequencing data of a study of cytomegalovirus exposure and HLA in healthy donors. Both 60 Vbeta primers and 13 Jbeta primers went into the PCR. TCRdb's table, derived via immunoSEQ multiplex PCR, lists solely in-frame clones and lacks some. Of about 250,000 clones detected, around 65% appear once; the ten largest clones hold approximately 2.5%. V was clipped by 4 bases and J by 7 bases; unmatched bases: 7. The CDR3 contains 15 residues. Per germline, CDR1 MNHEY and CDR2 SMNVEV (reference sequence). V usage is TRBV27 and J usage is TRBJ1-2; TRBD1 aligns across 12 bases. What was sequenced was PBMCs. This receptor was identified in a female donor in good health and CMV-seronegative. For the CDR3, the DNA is TGTGCCAGCAGTTCCCGGGACAGGGGGCAGTTTGGCTACACCTTC. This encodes CASSSRDRGQFGYTF.